This T cell receptor (beta chain) was observed in a study of cytomegalovirus exposure and HLA in healthy donors. Trimming stripped 3 bases from V and 2 bases from J, with 7 bases between. In germline, CDR1 is WNHNN, CDR2 SYGVQD (reference sequence). The CDR3 runs to 13 residues. The PCR had 60 Vbeta and 13 Jbeta primers. Here immunoSEQ multiplex PCR was the method, and the copy in TCRdb shows in-frame clones only, minus some. The table includes some 90,000 clones, roughly three quarters detected once. The sample comprised PBMCs. This chain uses TRBV10-1 with TRBJ1-1, with D hard to call. The sequence was obtained from a woman aged 45-59 years in good health and CMV-seropositive. In nucleotides, the CDR3 is TGCGCCAGCAGTGACGAGTCCAACACTGAAGCTTTCTTT. Encoded protein: CASSDESNTEAFF.